Listed below are T cell receptor beta chains from one sample, sequenced in a study of response to subunit inactivated influenza vaccine. TCRdb re-derived calls from the RT-PCR reads in MiXCR, one entry per CDR3 protein. The table has 400,000 to 650,000 distinct CDR3 sequences, approximately 7.8% seen once. Specimen: PBMCs from blood, collected roughly 24 months after vaccination. These receptors were taken from a man between 50 and 75 years old who received an inactivated influenza vaccine. CDR3s include the opening cysteine and the closing phenylalanine or tryptophan. A D gene is named only where the DNA matches it firmly. For some rows the clone size is stated as once, few or many, or as a class when expanded; others skip it.

>few|TRBV28|TRBD2|TRBJ2-1
CASKRGYNEQFF
TGTGCCAGTAAGCGGGGGTACAATGAGCAGTTCTTC
>many|TRBV11-2|NA|TRBJ1-1
CASRRQTNTEAFF
TGTGCCAGCAGAAGACAGACGAACACTGAAGCTTTCTTT
>few|TRBV7-9|NA|TRBJ1-4
CASSPSGIDEKLFF
TGTGCCAGCAGCCCCTCGGGAATCGACGAAAAACTGTTTTTT
>many|TRBV28|TRBD2|TRBJ2-7
CASSLFLAATYEQYF
TGTGCCAGCAGTTTATTTCTAGCGGCTACCTACGAGCAGTACTTC
>many|TRBV9|NA|TRBJ2-7
CASSVGPSGTYEQYF
TGTGCCAGCAGCGTAGGCCCCTCAGGAACCTACGAGCAGTACTTC
>few|TRBV20-1|NA|TRBJ2-4
CSVSDRLFAKNIQYF
TGCAGTGTTTCCGACAGGTTGTTTGCCAAAAACATTCAGTACTTC
>few|TRBV12-3/TRBV12-4|TRBD2|TRBJ2-7
CASSLTSGGPRSYEQYF
TGTGCCAGCAGTTTAACTAGCGGGGGGCCGAGATCCTACGAGCAGTACTTC
>NA|TRBV20-1|TRBD2|TRBJ2-7
CSARIIAGVIYEQYF
TGCAGTGCTAGAATCATAGCGGGGGTAATCTACGAGCAGTACTTC
>NA|TRBV2|TRBD1|TRBJ2-7
CASSETGGSDEQYF
TGTGCCAGCAGTGAGACAGGGGGCAGTGACGAGCAGTACTTC
>few|TRBV6-1|TRBD1|TRBJ1-3
CASRKGQVEGNTIYF
TGTGCCAGCAGAAAGGGACAGGTGGAAGGAAACACCATATATTTT
>few|TRBV25-1|NA|TRBJ2-6
CATEYGGRGGANVLTF
TGTGCCACCGAGTATGGGGGGCGCGGTGGGGCCAACGTCCTGACTTTC
>NA|TRBV27|NA|TRBJ1-1
CASSSLGRTNTEAFF
TGTGCCAGCAGTTCCCTCGGTAGAACGAACACTGAAGCTTTCTTT
>many|TRBV28|TRBD1|TRBJ2-3
CASSRTGASTDTQYF
TGTGCCAGCAGCCGTACAGGGGCAAGCACAGATACGCAGTATTTT
>NA|TRBV6-2/TRBV6-3|NA|TRBJ1-5
CASSYIPTGGNQPQHF
TGTGCCAGCAGTTACATTCCGACAGGCGGCAATCAGCCCCAGCATTTT
>NA|TRBV7-9|NA|TRBJ2-3
CASSWGPQYTDTQYF
TGTGCCAGCAGCTGGGGACCCCAATACACAGATACGCAGTATTTT
>NA|TRBV7-9|NA|TRBJ1-6
CATQLGDSPLHF
TGTGCCACCCAGCTTGGCGATTCACCCCTCCACTTT
>many|TRBV25-1|NA|TRBJ2-1
CASSLDGLSYNEQFF
TGTGCCAGCAGTCTTGACGGCCTCTCCTACAATGAGCAGTTCTTC
>NA|TRBV5-6|TRBD2|TRBJ2-3
CASSQRTSGGSDTQYF
TGTGCCAGCAGCCAGCGGACTAGCGGGGGGTCAGATACGCAGTATTTT
>few|TRBV2|NA|TRBJ2-7
CASTPSYEQYF
TGTGCCAGCACTCCGTCCTACGAGCAGTACTTC
>NA|TRBV19|NA|TRBJ2-2
CASSKQLRRDGELFF
TGTGCCAGTAGTAAACAACTGCGAAGGGACGGGGAGCTGTTTTTT
>NA|TRBV20-1|NA|TRBJ1-5
CSARAPDGDQPQHF
TGCAGTGCTAGAGCTCCTGACGGAGATCAGCCCCAGCATTTT
>NA|TRBV20-1|NA|TRBJ1-6
CSSSEIRDSPLHF
TGCAGTTCTTCTGAAATTCGGGATTCACCCCTCCACTTT
>NA|TRBV12-3/TRBV12-4|TRBD1|TRBJ1-2
CASGGTASYGYTF
TGTGCCTCTGGAGGGACAGCCTCCTATGGCTACACCTTC
>NA|TRBV7-2|NA|TRBJ1-6
CASRGDSPNSPLHF
TGTGCCAGCAGAGGGGACTCCCCTAATTCACCCCTCCACTTT
>few|TRBV5-1|TRBD1|TRBJ2-1
CASSYGQGQGQFF
TGCGCCAGCAGCTATGGACAGGGGCAGGGGCAGTTCTTC
>few|TRBV5-1|TRBD2|TRBJ2-1
CASSLFPGLAGTPYNEQFF
TGCGCCAGCAGCTTGTTCCCGGGACTAGCGGGAACCCCCTACAATGAGCAGTTCTTC
>few|TRBV7-2|TRBD1|TRBJ2-5
CASSTSTGAWYQETQYF
TGTGCCAGCAGCACATCCACAGGGGCCTGGTACCAAGAGACCCAGTACTTC
>many|TRBV7-2|NA|TRBJ2-1
CASSRMAGLYEQFF
TGTGCCAGCAGCCGAATGGCGGGGTTGTATGAGCAGTTCTTC
>NA|TRBV20-1|TRBD1|TRBJ1-5
CSARTGYSNQPQHF
TGCAGTGCTCGGACAGGGTATAGCAATCAGCCCCAGCATTTT
>NA|TRBV4-2|NA|TRBJ2-7
CASSQEVTPGSAYEQYF
TGTGCCAGCAGCCAAGAAGTTACCCCGGGTAGCGCATACGAGCAGTACTTC
>NA|TRBV20-1|NA|TRBJ2-3
CSASRADTDTQYF
TGCAGTGCTAGTCGGGCGGACACAGATACGCAGTATTTT
>few|TRBV27|TRBD1|TRBJ1-4
CASSSRQGRGEKLFF
TGTGCCAGCAGTTCCCGACAGGGGCGAGGTGAAAAACTGTTTTTT
>few|TRBV9|NA|TRBJ2-1
CASSEGSVSYNEQFF
TGTGCCAGCAGCGAAGGAAGCGTCTCCTACAATGAGCAGTTCTTC
>few|TRBV10-3|NA|TRBJ1-4
CAISARPSATNEKLFF
TGTGCCATCAGTGCGAGACCCAGCGCAACTAATGAAAAACTGTTTTTT
>few|TRBV4-3|NA|TRBJ2-4
CASSQEWRQGQNIQYF
TGCGCCAGCAGCCAAGAGTGGCGGCAGGGGCAAAACATTCAGTACTTC
>NA|TRBV7-2|TRBD1|TRBJ2-5
CASSLVGTEVKTQYF
TGTGCCAGCAGCTTAGTTGGGACAGAAGTGAAGACCCAGTACTTC
>NA|TRBV12-3/TRBV12-4|NA|TRBJ2-5
CASIASGQETQYF
TGTGCCAGCATTGCCAGCGGCCAAGAGACCCAGTACTTC
>NA|TRBV4-1|NA|TRBJ2-2
CASSQVLGNTGELFF
TGCGCCAGCAGCCAAGTCCTTGGGAACACCGGGGAGCTGTTTTTT
>NA|TRBV4-3|TRBD1|TRBJ2-2
CASSREQGWAGELFF
TGCGCCAGCAGCCGAGAACAGGGGTGGGCCGGGGAGCTGTTTTTT
>NA|TRBV23-1|TRBD1|TRBJ2-7
CASSQVSRQGHSYEQYF
TGCGCCAGCAGTCAAGTTTCTCGACAGGGCCACTCCTACGAGCAGTACTTC
>many|TRBV12-3/TRBV12-4|NA|TRBJ2-1
CASSLSWNNEQFF
TGTGCCAGCAGTTTATCTTGGAACAATGAGCAGTTCTTC
>NA|TRBV5-1|NA|TRBJ2-7
CASSRGQNAYEQYF
TGCGCCAGCAGCCGCGGACAGAACGCCTACGAGCAGTACTTC